This T cell receptor beta chain was identified during a study of blood T cell repertoires in COVID-19. Whole-study context: The study drew acute and convalescent COVID-19 samples from the United States, Italy and Spain.

As handled by the study authors: How many nucleated cells were present was estimated from reference gene primer amplification. The assay was immunoSEQ multiplex PCR, and TCRdb's table has in-frame clones only and misses some. D and trimming were read from the DNA, whereas the V and J calls and clone size are those reported in that table. The sample lists 300,000 to 350,000 clones, around nine tenths occurring once. The CDR3 loop spans 17 amino acids. Germline V gene data show CDR1 as LGHDT and CDR2 as YNNKEL (reference sequence). Trimming pared 1 base from V and 1 base from J, leaving 11 bases between.

The sample consisted of PBMCs or T cells enriched from blood (not recorded which). The receptor comes from a woman in her twenties or thirties who had been exposed to COVID-19. This sequence joins TRBV3-1 (or the pseudogene TRBV3-2) and TRBJ1-6; the D is unclear. In DNA, the CDR3 is TGTGCCAGCAGCCAAGTCCCACTGCCTTCCTATAATTCACCCCTCCACTTT. Translating gives CASSQVPLPSYNSPLHF.